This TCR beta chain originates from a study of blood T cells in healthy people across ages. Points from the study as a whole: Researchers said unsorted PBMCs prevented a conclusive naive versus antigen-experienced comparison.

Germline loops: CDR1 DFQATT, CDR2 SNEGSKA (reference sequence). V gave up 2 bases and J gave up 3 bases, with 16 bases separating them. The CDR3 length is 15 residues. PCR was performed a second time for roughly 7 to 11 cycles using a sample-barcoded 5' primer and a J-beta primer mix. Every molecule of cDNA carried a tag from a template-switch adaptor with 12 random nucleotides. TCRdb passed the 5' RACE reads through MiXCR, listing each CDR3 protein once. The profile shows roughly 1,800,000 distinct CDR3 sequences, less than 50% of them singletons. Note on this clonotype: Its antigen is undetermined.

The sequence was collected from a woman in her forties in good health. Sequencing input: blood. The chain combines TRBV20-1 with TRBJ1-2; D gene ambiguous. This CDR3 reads CSARTTVGFDYGYTF. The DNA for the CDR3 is TGCAGTGCTAGAACCACTGTCGGTTTCGACTATGGCTACACCTTC.